Listed here is a single TCR beta chain. This record comes from a study of T-cell memory formation after mild COVID-19. TCRdb itself ran the 5' RACE reads through MiXCR, one entry per CDR3 protein. The sample lists 450,000 to 650,000 distinct CDR3 sequences, roughly 22% occurring once. V gave up 4 bases and J gave up 7 bases; unmatched junction bases: 10. Germline V CDR1 and CDR2: SGHRS, YFSETQ. The CDR3 has 15 residues. The specimen was PBMCs or a T cell subset sorted from them (not recorded which). The clonotype originates from an adult woman who had mild COVID-19 (a few samples of this study predate the infection). Cell type and time point are not known. This rearrangement joins TRBV5-1 to TRBJ2-2; TRBD1 agrees at 7 bases. CDR3 in DNA: TGCGCCAGCAGCGACCGGGACAGAGCTTTCGGGGAGCTGTTTTTT. Encoded protein: CASSDRDRAFGELFF.